Described below is a single T cell receptor (beta chain) sequence and its context. This specimen belongs to a study of shared T cell receptors in the human thymus. Assay: immunoSEQ multiplex PCR; the TCRdb copy retains only in-frame clones and omits some. The data contain about 730,000 clones, approximately 83% of them singletons. The ends were cut back, 2 bases at V and 0 bases at J, with 11 bases in the middle. Germline V gene sequence: CDR1 MDHEN, CDR2 SYDVKM. The CDR3 is 17 residues long. This same sample was also taken into another study, of human thymus T cells. Per that study: In corrective heart surgery, resections were taken, and these provided the thymus tissue. Thymic and blood repertoires showed apparently biased V and J gene usage. Unrelated individuals had highly overlapping thymic repertoires, as reported in related research.

Sequencing was carried out using thymocytes. The chain couples TRBV28 to TRBJ2-6; weak D call: TRBD2 (5 bases). This sequence was found in a girl under three years old with a congenital heart defect. CDR3 amino acids: CASSLRDPDSGANVLTF. CDR3 in DNA: TGTGCCAGCAGTTTACGGGATCCGGACTCTGGGGCCAACGTCCTGACTTTC.